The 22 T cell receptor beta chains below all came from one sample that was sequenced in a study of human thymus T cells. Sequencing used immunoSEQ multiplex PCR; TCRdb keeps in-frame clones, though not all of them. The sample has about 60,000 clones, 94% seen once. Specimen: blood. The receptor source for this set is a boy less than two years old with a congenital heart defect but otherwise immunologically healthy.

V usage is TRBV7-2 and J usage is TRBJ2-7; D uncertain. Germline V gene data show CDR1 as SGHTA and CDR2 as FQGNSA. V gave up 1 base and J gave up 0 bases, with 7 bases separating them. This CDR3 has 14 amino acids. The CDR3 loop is CASSLGMSSYEQYF. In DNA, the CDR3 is TGTGCCAGCAGCTTAGGCATGAGCTCCTACGAGCAGTACTTC.

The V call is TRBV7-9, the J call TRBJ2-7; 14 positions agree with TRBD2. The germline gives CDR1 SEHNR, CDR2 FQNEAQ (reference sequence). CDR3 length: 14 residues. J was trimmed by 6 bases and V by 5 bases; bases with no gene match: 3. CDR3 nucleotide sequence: TGTGCCAGCAGCGCCGGGACTAGCGGGAGCGAGCAGTACTTC. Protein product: CASSAGTSGSEQYF.

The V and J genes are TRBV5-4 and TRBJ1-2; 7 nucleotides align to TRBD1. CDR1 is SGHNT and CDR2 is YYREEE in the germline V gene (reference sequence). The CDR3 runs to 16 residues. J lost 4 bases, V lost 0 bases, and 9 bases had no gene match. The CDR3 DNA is TGTGCCAGCAGCTTGGACCCGGGACAGACTATCTATGGCTACACCTTC. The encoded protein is CASSLDPGQTIYGYTF.

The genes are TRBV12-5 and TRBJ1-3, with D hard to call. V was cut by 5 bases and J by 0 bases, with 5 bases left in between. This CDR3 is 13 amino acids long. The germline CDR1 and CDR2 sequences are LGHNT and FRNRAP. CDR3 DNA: TGTGCTAGTGGTCGGTACTCTGGAAACACCATATATTTT. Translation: CASGRYSGNTIYF.

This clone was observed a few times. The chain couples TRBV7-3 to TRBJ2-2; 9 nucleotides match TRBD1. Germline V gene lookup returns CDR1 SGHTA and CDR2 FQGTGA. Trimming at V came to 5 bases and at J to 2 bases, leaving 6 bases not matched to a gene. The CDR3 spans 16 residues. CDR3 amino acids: CASSPGQGLNTGELFF. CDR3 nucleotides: TGTGCCAGCAGCCCCGGACAGGGGCTTAACACCGGGGAGCTGTTTTTT.

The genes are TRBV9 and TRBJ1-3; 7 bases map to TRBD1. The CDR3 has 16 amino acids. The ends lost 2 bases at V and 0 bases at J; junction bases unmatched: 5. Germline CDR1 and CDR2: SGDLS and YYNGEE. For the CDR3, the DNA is TGTGCCAGCAGCGTTGGGGGACAGTTCTCTGGAAACACCATATATTTT. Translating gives CASSVGGQFSGNTIYF. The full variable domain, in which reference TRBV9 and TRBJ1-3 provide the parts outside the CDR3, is DSGVTQTPKHLITATGQRVTLRCSPRSGDLSVYWYQQSLDQGLQFLIQYYNGEERAKGNILERFSAQQFPDLHSELNLSSLELGDSALYFCASSVGGQFSGNTIYFGEGSWLTVV.

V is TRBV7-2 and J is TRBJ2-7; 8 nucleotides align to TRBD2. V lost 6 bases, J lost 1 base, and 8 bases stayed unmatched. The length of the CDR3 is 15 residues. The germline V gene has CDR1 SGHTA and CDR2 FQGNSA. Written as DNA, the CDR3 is TGTGCCAGCAGACTTACTAGCGGCGCTTCCTACGAGCAGTACTTC. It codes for CASRLTSGASYEQYF.

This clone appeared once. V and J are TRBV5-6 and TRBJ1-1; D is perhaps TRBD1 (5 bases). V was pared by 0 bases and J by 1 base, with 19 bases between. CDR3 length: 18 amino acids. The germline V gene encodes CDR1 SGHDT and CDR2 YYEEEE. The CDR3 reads CASSLELRAGPPNTEAFF. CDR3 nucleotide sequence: TGTGCCAGCAGCTTGGAGCTTCGGGCAGGGCCCCCGAACACTGAAGCTTTCTTT.

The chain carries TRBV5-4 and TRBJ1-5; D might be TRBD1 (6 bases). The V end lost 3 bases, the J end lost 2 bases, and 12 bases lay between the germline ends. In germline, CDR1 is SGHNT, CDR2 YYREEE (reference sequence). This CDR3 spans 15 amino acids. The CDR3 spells CASSSGQTGNQPQHF. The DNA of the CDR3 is TGTGCCAGCAGCTCGGGACAAACGGGCAATCAGCCCCAGCATTTT.

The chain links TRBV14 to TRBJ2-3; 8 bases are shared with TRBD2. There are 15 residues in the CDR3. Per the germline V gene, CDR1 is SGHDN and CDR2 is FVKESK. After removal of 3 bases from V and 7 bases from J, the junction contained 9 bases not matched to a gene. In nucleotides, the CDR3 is TGTGCCAGCAGCCAGTTAGCGGGGAATAGAAATACGCAGTATTTT. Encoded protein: CASSQLAGNRNTQYF.

CDR3: CASRTENTDTQYF. CDR3 coding DNA: TGTGCCAGCAGGACGGAAAACACAGATACGCAGTATTTT. This chain joins TRBV27 and TRBJ2-3; D is uncertain. Germline CDR1 is MNHEY and CDR2 is SMNVEV (reference sequence). The CDR3 totals 13 residues. V gave up 6 bases and J gave up 2 bases, with 9 bases separating them.

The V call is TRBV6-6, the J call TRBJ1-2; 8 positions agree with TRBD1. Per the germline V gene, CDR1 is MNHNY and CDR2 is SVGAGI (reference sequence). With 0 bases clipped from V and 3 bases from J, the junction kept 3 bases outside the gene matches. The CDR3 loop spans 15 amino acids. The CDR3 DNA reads TGTGCCAGCAGTTACTCGGACAGGGCTGACTATGGCTACACCTTC. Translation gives CASSYSDRADYGYTF.

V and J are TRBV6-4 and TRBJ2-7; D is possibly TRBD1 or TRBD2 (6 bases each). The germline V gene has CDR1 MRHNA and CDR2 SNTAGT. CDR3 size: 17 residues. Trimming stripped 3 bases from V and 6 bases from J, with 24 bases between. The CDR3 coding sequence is TGTGCCAGCAGTGAGGGGCTGCGGGGACACGTGGGGGGCGAGCAGTACTTC. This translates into CASSEGLRGHVGGEQYF.

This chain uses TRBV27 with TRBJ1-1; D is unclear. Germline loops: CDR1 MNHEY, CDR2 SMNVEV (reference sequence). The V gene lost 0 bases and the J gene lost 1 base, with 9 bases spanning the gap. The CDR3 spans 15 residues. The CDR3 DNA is TGTGCCAGCAGTTTATCGCGAGGAGGGAACACTGAAGCTTTCTTT. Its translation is CASSLSRGGNTEAFF.

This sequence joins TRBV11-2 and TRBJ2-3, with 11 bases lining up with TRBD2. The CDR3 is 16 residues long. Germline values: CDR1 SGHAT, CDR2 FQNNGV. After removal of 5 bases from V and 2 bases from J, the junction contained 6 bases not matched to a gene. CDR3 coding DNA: TGTGCCAGCAGCAGAACTAGCGGGGGTTTCACAGATACGCAGTATTTT. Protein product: CASSRTSGGFTDTQYF.

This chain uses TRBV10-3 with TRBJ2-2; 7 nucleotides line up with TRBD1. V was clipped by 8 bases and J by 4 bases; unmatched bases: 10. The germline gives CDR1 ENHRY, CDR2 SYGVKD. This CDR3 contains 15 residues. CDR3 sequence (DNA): TGTGCCATCTTGAGAGTGGCAGGGGGCACCGGGGAGCTGTTTTTT. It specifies CAILRVAGGTGELFF.

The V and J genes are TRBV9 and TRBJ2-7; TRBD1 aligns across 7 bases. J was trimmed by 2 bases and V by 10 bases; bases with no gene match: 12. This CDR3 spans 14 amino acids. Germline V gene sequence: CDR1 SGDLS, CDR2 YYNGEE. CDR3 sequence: CAACPPGQPYEQYF. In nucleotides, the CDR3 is TGTGCCGCGTGCCCCCCGGGACAGCCCTACGAGCAGTACTTC. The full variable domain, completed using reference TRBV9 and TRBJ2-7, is DSGVTQTPKHLITATGQRVTLRCSPRSGDLSVYWYQQSLDQGLQFLIQYYNGEERAKGNILERFSAQQFPDLHSELNLSSLELGDSALYFCAACPPGQPYEQYFGPGTRLTVT.

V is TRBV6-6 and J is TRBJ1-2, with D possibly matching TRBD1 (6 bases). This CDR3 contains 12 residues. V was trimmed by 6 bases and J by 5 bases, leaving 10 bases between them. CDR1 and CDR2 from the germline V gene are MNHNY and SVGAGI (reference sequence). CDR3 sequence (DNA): TGTGCCAGCAGGGTCCAGGGGTATGGCTACACCTTC. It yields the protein CASRVQGYGYTF.

The CDR3 nucleotides read TGTGCCAGCAGTGAATTTGGTGGCGGGAGCACAGATACGCAGTATTTT. Protein product: CASSEFGGGSTDTQYF. The rearrangement uses TRBV6-1 and TRBJ2-3; D is possibly TRBD2 (5 bases). V lost 2 bases and J 0 bases, leaving 12 bases between the germline ends. There are 16 residues in the CDR3. Germline CDR1 reads MNHNS; CDR2 reads SASEGT.

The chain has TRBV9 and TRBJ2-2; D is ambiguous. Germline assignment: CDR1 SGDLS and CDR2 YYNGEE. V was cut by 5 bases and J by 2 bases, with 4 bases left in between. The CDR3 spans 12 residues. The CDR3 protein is CASRGNTGELFF. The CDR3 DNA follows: TGTGCCAGCAGAGGCAACACCGGGGAGCTGTTTTTT.

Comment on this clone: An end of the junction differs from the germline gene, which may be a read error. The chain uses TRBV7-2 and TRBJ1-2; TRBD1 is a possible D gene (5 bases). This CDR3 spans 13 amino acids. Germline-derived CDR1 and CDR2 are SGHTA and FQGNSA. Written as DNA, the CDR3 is TGTGCCAGCAGATTAGTAGGGGACTATGGCTACACCTTC. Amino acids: CASRLVGDYGYTF.

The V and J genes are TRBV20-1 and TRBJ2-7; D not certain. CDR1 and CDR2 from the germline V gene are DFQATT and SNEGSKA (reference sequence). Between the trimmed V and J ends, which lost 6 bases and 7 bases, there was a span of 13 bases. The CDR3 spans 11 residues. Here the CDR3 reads CSAPVGEEQYF. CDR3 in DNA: TGCAGTGCCCCCGTAGGTGAAGAGCAGTACTTC.